This paragraph covers one T cell receptor (beta chain) sequence. Its specificity is unknown. Donors likely had unrecorded immune exposures despite being nominally healthy when sampled. In the PCR, 60 Vbeta and 13 Jbeta primers were used. Some clones are missing from TCRdb's copy, which holds only in-frame ones; the method was immunoSEQ multiplex PCR. The repertoire holds roughly 120,000 clones, with approximately 80% as singletons. These data belong to a study of cytomegalovirus exposure and HLA in healthy donors. Findings of the study overall: In a later analysis, the majority of CMV-associated beta chains seemingly showed HLA restriction. Accurate prediction of HLA-A and HLA-B alleles (for most subjects) was reportedly achieved from TCR beta sequences. CMV serostatus was the sole immune exposure data available.

Sequencing was performed on PBMCs. The TCR comes from a man aged 45-65 years in good health and CMV-seronegative.

CDR3 coding DNA: TGTGCCAGCAGCGAGACAGGGTCTAATACGCAGTATTTT. Translating it yields CASSETGSNTQYF. The rearrangement joins TRBV5-8 to TRBJ2-3, with 7 nucleotides matching TRBD1. J lost 7 bases, V lost 4 bases, and 6 bases had no gene match. In germline, CDR1 is SGHTS, CDR2 YDEGEE. This CDR3 has 13 amino acids.